Listed below are T cell receptor beta chains from one sample, sequenced in a study of blood T cells in healthy people across ages. TCRdb redid the calling of the 5' RACE reads with MiXCR, one entry per CDR3 protein. The repertoire holds about 1.8 million distinct CDR3 sequences, around half seen once, with over 2% in the top ten. What was sequenced was blood. The receptor source for this set is a middle-aged woman in good health. Each CDR3 is given with its conserved first and last residue. D genes are given only for firm matches. The size entry is marked missing in some rows and otherwise reads once, few, many or a size class.

cdr3_nt cdr3_aa j_call d_call v_call clone_size
TGTGCCAGCACTCCGGACAGGAGAAACCAAGAGACCCAGTACTTC CASTPDRRNQETQYF TRBJ2-5 TRBD1 TRBV6-5 few
TGCGCCAGCAGCTTGGAAACAGGGGCCGTTTCACCCCTCCACTTT CASSLETGAVSPLHF TRBJ1-6 TRBD1 TRBV5-1 .
TGTGCCAGCGAAAGCGGGGTAGGGACCAGGCAGTTCTTC CASESGVGTRQFF TRBJ2-1 TRBD2 TRBV11-2 few
TGTGCCAGCAATGGACAGCTCTCCTACGAGCAGTACTTC CASNGQLSYEQYF TRBJ2-7 . TRBV7-8 .
TGTGCCAGCAGTCTAAGGACAGGGCAGGCTCTCCACTTT CASSLRTGQALHF TRBJ1-6 TRBD1 TRBV6-2/TRBV6-3 .
TGTGCCAGCAGTTACTCCCCCCTCTATGGCTACACCTTC CASSYSPLYGYTF TRBJ1-2 . TRBV6-6 .
TGCGCCAGCAGCCAAGCGGGCGGAATACAAGAGACCCAGTACTTC CASSQAGGIQETQYF TRBJ2-5 . TRBV4-3 .
TGTGCCAGCAGTTTGGGGGGAAACGTCCTGACTTTC CASSLGGNVLTF TRBJ2-6 . TRBV27 many
TGTGCCAGCAGCGTACTAGCGGGGGGCCTTAGCTCCTACAATGAGCAGTTCTTC CASSVLAGGLSSYNEQFF TRBJ2-1 TRBD2 TRBV7-2 few
TGTGCCAGCAATCGGGCTAGCGGGGGGGGAGATACGCAGTATTTT CASNRASGGGDTQYF TRBJ2-3 TRBD2 TRBV7-9 few
TGTGCCAGCACCTCACGGGACACCACAGTCTACGAGCAGTACTTC CASTSRDTTVYEQYF TRBJ2-7 . TRBV6-5 .
TGTGCCAGCGGACCTGACAGGGGAAAATATGGCTACACCTTC CASGPDRGKYGYTF TRBJ1-2 TRBD1 TRBV11-1 .
TGTGCCAGCAACCGGGACAGGAGCACAGATACGCAGTATTTT CASNRDRSTDTQYF TRBJ2-3 TRBD1 TRBV14 few
TGCGCCAGCAGCTTGCACGCTGTAGGCACAGATACGCAGTATTTT CASSLHAVGTDTQYF TRBJ2-3 . TRBV5-1 few